This is a list of T cell receptor beta chains from one sample in a study of regulatory T cells in long-lasting Graves disease. TCRdb independently ran MiXCR on the multiplex PCR reads; one entry per CDR3 protein. This sample has 350,000 to 450,000 distinct CDR3 sequences, with 20% found just once. The source material was peripheral blood mononuclear cells (PBMCs), sampled when the disease was refractory, from a patient treated with antithyroid drugs. These receptors all come from a female donor with Graves disease. Each CDR3 is given without its conserved first and last residue. The D gene is left open where the match is weak.

j_call d_call v_call cdr3_aa
TRBJ2-7 TRBD2 TRBV20-1 SASPGGTGTYEQY
TRBJ1-2 TRBD1 TRBV27 ASSRTTGGYGYT
TRBJ1-1 NA TRBV5-1 ASSPDMGLRGGGTEAF
TRBJ2-7 NA TRBV29-1 SVFVGAGNYEQY
TRBJ1-2 NA TRBV4-3 ASSQEQGLLYGYT
TRBJ2-5 NA TRBV20-1 SARDSRGTQY
TRBJ2-2 TRBD2 TRBV2 ASSRKLADTGELF
TRBJ2-2 NA TRBV5-1 ASSLAVPDTGELF
TRBJ2-7 TRBD2 TRBV28 ASSPRDSGRVLSYEQY
TRBJ1-2 TRBD1 TRBV20-1 SAPGTAYGYT
TRBJ1-6 TRBD1 TRBV4-3 ASSQLSGTGNSPLH
TRBJ2-7 TRBD2 TRBV29-1 SVEITTSGSYEQY
TRBJ1-5 NA TRBV6-1 ASGGASNQPQH
TRBJ2-7 NA TRBV20-1 SARVQTREQY
TRBJ2-2 NA TRBV5-1 ASSLVPGATDTGELF
TRBJ1-6 NA TRBV18 ASSPQGYNSPLH
TRBJ1-3 NA TRBV7-2 ASSLGGYPSGNTIY
TRBJ1-2 TRBD1 TRBV28 ASTPGGQGAGYT
TRBJ1-2 NA TRBV5-6 ASSLAQAGMTYT
TRBJ2-5 TRBD2 TRBV9 ASSVAASGSETQY
TRBJ1-1 NA TRBV12-3/TRBV12-4 ASSSGARDTEAF
TRBJ2-7 NA TRBV18 ASSPTAIYEQY
TRBJ1-6 NA TRBV27 ASSLYPGLSSPLH
TRBJ1-3 NA TRBV2 ASSGLGTSSGNTIY
TRBJ2-7 NA TRBV28 ASRHGSPYEQY
TRBJ1-4 NA TRBV4-1 TSSQVGQGLEKLF
TRBJ1-1 TRBD1 TRBV14 ASSQGTGRNTEAF
TRBJ1-5 NA TRBV28 AGGSGNNQPQH
TRBJ2-5 TRBD1 TRBV11-2 ASSFLSPGGAETQY
TRBJ1-4 TRBD1 TRBV2 ASSAGTGASTNEKLF
TRBJ2-7 TRBD2 TRBV12-3/TRBV12-4 ASSPSLWTGTSGSYEQY
TRBJ1-2 NA TRBV7-2 ASSLVSHYGYT
TRBJ2-7 NA TRBV5-6 ASSWDASYEQY
TRBJ2-3 NA TRBV11-2 ASSLYPPILASTDTQY
TRBJ1-6 NA TRBV12-3/TRBV12-4 ASSSHDRRASSYNSPLH